This TCR beta chain is drawn from a study of response to subunit inactivated influenza vaccine. Study results and caveats: That few new T cells are recruited by each seasonal influenza vaccination was the authors' suggestion.

A single count supports this clonotype. As yet, its antigen is unknown. TCRdb re-derived calls from the RT-PCR reads in MiXCR, one entry per CDR3 protein. The table has some 600,000 distinct CDR3 sequences, 12% to 15% seen once. This CDR3 has 12 amino acids. V dropped 7 bases and J dropped 4 bases, with 10 bases sitting between them. The sequences come from PBMCs from blood, collected 14 to 15 days before vaccination. The V call is TRBV12-3 or TRBV12-4, the J call TRBJ1-2; a weak D match, TRBD1 (5 bases). The origin of this receptor is a man aged 45-65 years who received an inactivated influenza vaccine. CDR3 region: CASTGTRYGYTF. The CDR3 DNA reads TGTGCCAGCACGGGGACCCGCTATGGCTACACCTTC.